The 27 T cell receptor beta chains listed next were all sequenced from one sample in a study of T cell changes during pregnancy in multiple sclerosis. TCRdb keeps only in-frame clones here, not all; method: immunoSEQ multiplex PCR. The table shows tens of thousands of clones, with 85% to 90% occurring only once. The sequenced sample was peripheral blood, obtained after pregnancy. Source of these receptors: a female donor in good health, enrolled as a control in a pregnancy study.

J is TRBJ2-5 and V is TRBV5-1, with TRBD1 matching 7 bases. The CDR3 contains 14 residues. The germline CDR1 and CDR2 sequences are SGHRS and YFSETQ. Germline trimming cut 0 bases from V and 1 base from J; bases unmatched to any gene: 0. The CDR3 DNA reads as TGCGCCAGCAGCTTGGGACAGGGCCAAGAGACCCAGTACTTC. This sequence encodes CASSLGQGQETQYF.

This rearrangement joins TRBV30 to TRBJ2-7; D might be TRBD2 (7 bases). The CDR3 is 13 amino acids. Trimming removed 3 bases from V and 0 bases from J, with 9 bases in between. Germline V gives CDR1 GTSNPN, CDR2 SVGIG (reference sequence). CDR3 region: CAWRGGPSYEQYF. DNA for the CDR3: TGTGCCTGGAGGGGGGGGCCCTCCTACGAGCAGTACTTC.

The CDR3 DNA reads as TGCGCCAGCAGCTTTTCCGGGACAGGGGCTTTTTATAGCAATCAGCCCCAGCATTTT. Translation: CASSFSGTGAFYSNQPQHF. The rearrangement links TRBV5-1 to TRBJ1-5; 10 nucleotides agree with TRBD1. Looked up from germline, CDR1 is SGHRS and CDR2 is YFSETQ. The CDR3 runs 19 residues. V shed 2 bases, J shed 0 bases, and the junction held 11 bases outside the gene matches.

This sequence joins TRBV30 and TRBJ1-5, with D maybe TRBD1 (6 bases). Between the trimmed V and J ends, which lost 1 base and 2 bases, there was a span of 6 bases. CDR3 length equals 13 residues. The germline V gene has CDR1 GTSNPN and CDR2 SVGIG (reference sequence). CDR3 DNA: TGTGCCTGGAGTGAGGGGGGCAATCAGCCCCAGCATTTT. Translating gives CAWSEGGNQPQHF.

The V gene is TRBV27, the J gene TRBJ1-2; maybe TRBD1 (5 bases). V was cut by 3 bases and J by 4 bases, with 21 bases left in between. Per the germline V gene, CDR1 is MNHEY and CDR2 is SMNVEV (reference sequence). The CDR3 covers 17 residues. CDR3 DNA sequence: TGTGCCAGCAGTTTCGCCCCCACAGGAGTCGACAGCTATGGCTACACCTTC. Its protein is CASSFAPTGVDSYGYTF.

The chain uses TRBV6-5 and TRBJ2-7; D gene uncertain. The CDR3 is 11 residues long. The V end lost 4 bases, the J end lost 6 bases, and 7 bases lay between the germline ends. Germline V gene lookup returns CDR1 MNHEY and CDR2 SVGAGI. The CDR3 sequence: CASSFGGEQYF. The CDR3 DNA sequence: TGTGCCAGCAGTTTTGGCGGCGAGCAGTACTTC.

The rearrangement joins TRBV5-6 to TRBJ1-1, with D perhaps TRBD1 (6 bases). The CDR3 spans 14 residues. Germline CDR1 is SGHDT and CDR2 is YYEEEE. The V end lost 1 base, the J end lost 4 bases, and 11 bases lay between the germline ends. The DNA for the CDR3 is TGTGCCAGCAGCTTGACAGGGATTGTCACTGAAGCTTTCTTT. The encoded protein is CASSLTGIVTEAFF.

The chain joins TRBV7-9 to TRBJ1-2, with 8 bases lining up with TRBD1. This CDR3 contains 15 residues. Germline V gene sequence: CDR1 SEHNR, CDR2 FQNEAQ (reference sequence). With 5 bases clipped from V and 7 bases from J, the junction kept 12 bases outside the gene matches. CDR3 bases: TGTGCCAGCAGCGAGGCAGGACAGGGTTTTCCTGGCTACACCTTC. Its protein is CASSEAGQGFPGYTF. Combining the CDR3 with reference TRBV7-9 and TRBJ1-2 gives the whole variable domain DTGVSQNPRHKITKRGQNVTFRCDPISEHNRLYWYRQTLGQGPEFLTYFQNEAQLEKSRLLSDRFSAERPKGSFSTLEIQRTEQGDSAMYLCASSEAGQGFPGYTFGSGTRLTVV.

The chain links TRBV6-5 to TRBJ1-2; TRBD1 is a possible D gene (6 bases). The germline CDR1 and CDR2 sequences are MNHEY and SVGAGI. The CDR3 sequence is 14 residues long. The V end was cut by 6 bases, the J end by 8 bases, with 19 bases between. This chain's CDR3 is CASRPGTRTGGYTF. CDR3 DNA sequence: TGTGCCAGCAGGCCCGGGACACGCACAGGGGGCTACACCTTC.

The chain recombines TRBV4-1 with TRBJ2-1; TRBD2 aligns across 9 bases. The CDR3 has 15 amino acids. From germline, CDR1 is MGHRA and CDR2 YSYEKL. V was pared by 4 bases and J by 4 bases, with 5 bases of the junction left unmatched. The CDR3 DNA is TGCGCCAGCAGCCGACTAGCGGCAGGGTACAATGAGCAGTTCTTC. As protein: CASSRLAAGYNEQFF.

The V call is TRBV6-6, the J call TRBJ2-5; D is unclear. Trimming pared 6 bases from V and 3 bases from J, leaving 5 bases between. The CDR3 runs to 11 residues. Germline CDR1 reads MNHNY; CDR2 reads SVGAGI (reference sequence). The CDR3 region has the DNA TGTGCCAGCAGCCCCAAAGAGACCCAGTACTTC. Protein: CASSPKETQYF.

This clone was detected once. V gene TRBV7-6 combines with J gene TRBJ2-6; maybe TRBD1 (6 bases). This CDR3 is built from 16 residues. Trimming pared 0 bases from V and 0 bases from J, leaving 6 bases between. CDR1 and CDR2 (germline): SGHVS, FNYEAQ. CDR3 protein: CASSLAQGSGANVLTF. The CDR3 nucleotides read TGTGCCAGCAGCTTAGCACAGGGCTCTGGGGCCAACGTCCTGACTTTC.

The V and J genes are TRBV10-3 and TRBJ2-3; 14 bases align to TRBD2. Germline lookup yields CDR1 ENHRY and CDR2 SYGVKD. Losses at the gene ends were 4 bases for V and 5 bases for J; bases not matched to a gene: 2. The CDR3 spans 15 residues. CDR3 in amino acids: CAISATSGREDTQYF. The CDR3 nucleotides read TGTGCCATCAGTGCGACTAGCGGGAGGGAAGATACGCAGTATTTT.

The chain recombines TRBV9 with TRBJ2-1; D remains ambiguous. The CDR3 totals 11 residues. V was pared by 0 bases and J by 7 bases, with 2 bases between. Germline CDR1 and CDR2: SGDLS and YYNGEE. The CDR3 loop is CASSVVNEQFF. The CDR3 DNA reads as TGTGCCAGCAGCGTAGTAAATGAGCAGTTCTTC.

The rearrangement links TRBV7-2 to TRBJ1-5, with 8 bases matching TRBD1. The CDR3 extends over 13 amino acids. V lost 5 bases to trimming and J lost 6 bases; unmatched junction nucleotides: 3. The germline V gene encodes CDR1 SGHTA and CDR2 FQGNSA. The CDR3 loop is CASSVDRVQPQHF. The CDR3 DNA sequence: TGTGCCAGCAGCGTGGACAGGGTTCAGCCCCAGCATTTT.

CDR3 region: CASNLGQIGNTEAFF. In DNA form, the CDR3 reads TGCGCCAGCAATCTGGGCCAAATAGGGAACACTGAAGCTTTCTTT. The chain joins TRBV5-1 to TRBJ1-1; D is unclear. CDR3 size: 15 residues. Deletions cut 6 bases from V and 1 base from J, with 16 bases between. Germline-derived CDR1 and CDR2 are SGHRS and YFSETQ.

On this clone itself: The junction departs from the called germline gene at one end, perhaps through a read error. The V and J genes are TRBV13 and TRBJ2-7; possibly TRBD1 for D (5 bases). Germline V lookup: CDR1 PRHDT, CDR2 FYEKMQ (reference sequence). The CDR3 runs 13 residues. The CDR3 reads CASSVGRGYEQYF. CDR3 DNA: TGTGCCAGCAGCGTAGGTAGGGGCTACGAGCAGTACTTC.

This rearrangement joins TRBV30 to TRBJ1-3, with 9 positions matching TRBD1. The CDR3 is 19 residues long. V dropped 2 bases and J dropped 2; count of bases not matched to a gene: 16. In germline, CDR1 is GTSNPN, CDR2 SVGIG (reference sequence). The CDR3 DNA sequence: TGTGCCTGGAGTCCACGACCCCTTCGTCGACAGGGGGCTGGAAACACCATATATTTT. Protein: CAWSPRPLRRQGAGNTIYF.

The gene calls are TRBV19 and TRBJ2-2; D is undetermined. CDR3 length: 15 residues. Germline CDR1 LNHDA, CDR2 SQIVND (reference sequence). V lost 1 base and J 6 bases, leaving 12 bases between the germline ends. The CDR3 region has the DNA TGTGCCAGTAGTATAGTTTCCAGGCCGGCCGGGGAGCTGTTTTTT. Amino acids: CASSIVSRPAGELFF. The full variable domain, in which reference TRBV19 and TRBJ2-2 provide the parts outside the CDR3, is DGGITQSPKYLFRKEGQNVTLSCEQNLNHDAMYWYRQDPGQGLRLIYYSQIVNDFQKGDIAEGYSVSREKKESFPLTVTSAQKNPTAFYLCASSIVSRPAGELFFGEGSRLTVL.

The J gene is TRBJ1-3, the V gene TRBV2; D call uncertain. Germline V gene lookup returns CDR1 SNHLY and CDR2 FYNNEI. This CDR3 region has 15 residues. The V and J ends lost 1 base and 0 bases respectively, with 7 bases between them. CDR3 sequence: CASSEGSGSGNTIYF. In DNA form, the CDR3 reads TGTGCCAGCAGTGAAGGTTCCGGCTCTGGAAACACCATATATTTT.

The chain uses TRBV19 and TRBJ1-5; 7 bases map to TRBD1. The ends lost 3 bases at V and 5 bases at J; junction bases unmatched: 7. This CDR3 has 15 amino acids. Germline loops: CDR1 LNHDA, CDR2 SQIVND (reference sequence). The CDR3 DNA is TGTGCCAGTAGTATGTGGCAGGGGGGAGATCAGCCCCAGCATTTT. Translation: CASSMWQGGDQPQHF.

The chain's CDR3 is CASIMGDYTYEQYF. The CDR3 DNA sequence: TGTGCCAGCATCATGGGGGACTACACCTACGAGCAGTACTTC. This rearrangement joins TRBV2 to TRBJ2-7; 7 positions match TRBD2. The CDR3 is 14 amino acids. Germline assignment: CDR1 SNHLY and CDR2 FYNNEI. Losses at the gene ends were 7 bases for V and 2 bases for J; bases not matched to a gene: 8.

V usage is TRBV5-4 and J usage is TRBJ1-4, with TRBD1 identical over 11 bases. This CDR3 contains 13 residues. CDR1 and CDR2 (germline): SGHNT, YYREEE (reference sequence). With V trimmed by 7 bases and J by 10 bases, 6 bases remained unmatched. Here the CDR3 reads CASSGQGAGKLFF. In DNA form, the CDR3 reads TGTGCCAGCTCCGGACAGGGGGCAGGAAAACTGTTTTTT.

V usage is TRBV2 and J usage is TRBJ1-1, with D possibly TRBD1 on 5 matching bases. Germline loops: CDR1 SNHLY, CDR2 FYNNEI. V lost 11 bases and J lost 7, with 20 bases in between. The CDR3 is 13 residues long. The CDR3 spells CAGTDTPNGEAFF. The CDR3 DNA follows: TGTGCCGGCACGGACACACCAAACGGTGAAGCTTTCTTT.

For the CDR3, the DNA is TGTGCCAGCAGCGGCAAGCCTTGGGGCGGCACAGATACGCAGTATTTT. Amino acid sequence: CASSGKPWGGTDTQYF. This chain joins TRBV5-4 and TRBJ2-3, with D maybe TRBD1 (5 bases). The CDR3 runs 16 residues. In germline, CDR1 is SGHNT, CDR2 YYREEE (reference sequence). With 4 bases removed from V and 1 base from J, the gap between germline ends came to 16 bases. Together with reference TRBV5-4 and TRBJ2-3, the CDR3 gives the full variable domain: ETGVTQSPTHLIKTRGQQVTLRCSSQSGHNTVSWYQQALGQGPQFIFQYYREEENGRGNFPPRFSGLQFPNYSSELNVNALELDDSALYLCASSGKPWGGTDTQYFGPGTRLTVL.

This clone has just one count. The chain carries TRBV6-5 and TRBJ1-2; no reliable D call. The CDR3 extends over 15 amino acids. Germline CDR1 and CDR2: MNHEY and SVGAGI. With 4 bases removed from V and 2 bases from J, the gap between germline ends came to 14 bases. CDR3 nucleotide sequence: TGTGCCAGCAGTTTCCTCCGGGGAGGAAACTATGGCTACACCTTC. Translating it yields CASSFLRGGNYGYTF.

The CDR3 DNA reads TGCAGCGATAGGACAGAAGAAAAACTGTTTTTT. This gives the protein CSDRTEEKLFF. The V call is TRBV29-1, the J call TRBJ1-4, with D maybe TRBD1 (6 bases). Germline values: CDR1 SQVTM, CDR2 ANQGSEA. This CDR3 is built from 11 residues. Trimming cost V 7 bases and J 8 bases, with 11 bases left between them. Full variable domain (rest looked up from reference TRBV29-1 and TRBJ1-4): SAVISQKPSRDICQRGTSLTIQCQVDSQVTMMFWYRQQPGQSLTLIATANQGSEATYESGFVIDKFPISRPNLTFSTLTVSNMSPEDSSIYLCSDRTEEKLFFGSGTQLSVL.